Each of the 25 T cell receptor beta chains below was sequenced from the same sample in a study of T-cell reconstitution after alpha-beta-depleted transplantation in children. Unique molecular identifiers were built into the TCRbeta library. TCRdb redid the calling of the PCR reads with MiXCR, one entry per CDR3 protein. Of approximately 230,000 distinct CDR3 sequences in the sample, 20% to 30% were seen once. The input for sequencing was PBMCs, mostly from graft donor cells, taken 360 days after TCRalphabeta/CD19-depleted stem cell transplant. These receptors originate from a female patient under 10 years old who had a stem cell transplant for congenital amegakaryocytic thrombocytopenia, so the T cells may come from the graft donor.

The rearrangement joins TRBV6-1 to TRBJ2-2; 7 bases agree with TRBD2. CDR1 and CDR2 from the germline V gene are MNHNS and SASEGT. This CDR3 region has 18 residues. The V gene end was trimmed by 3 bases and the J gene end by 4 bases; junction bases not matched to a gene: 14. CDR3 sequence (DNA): TGTGCCAGCAGTGATTGGTGGGAGGCAGGGAGGGTCACCGGGGAGCTGTTTTTT. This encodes CASSDWWEAGRVTGELFF.

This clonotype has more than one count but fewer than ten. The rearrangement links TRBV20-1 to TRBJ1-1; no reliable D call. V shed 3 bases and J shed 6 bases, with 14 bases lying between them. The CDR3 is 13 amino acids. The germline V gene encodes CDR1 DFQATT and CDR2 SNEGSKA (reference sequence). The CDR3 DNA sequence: TGCAGTGCTAGCCGTCTTTCCCACCCTGAAGCTTTCTTT. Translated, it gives CSASRLSHPEAFF.

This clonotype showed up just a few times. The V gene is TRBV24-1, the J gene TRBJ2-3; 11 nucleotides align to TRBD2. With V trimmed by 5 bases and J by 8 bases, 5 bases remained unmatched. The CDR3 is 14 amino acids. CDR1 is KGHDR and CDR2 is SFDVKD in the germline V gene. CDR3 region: CATSVTSGSGTQYF. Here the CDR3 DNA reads TGTGCCACCAGTGTCACTAGCGGGAGTGGTACGCAGTATTTT.

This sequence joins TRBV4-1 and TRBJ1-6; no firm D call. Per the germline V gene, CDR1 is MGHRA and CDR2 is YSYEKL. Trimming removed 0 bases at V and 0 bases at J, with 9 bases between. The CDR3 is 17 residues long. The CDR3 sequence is CASSQEVVSSYNSPLHF. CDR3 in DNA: TGCGCCAGCAGCCAAGAAGTGGTGAGCTCCTATAATTCACCCCTCCACTTT.

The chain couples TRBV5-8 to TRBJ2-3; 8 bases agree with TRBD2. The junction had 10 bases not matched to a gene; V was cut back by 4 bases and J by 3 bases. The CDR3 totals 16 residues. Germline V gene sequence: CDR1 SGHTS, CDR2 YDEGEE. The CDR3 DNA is TGTGCCAGCAGCCTCAGGACTAGCCGTCTTACAGATACGCAGTATTTT. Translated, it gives CASSLRTSRLTDTQYF.

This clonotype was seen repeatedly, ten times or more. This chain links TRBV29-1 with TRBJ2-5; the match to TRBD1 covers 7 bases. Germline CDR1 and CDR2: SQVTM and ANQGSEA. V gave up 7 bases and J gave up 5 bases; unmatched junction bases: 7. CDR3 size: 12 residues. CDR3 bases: TGCAGCGGAAACACAGGGGTTGAGACCCAGTACTTC. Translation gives CSGNTGVETQYF.

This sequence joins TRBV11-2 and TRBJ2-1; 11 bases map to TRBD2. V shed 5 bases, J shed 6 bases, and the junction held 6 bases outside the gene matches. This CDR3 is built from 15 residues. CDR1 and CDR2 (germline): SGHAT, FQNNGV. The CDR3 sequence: CASSHTSGSRNEQFF. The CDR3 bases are TGTGCCAGCAGCCACACTAGCGGGAGTCGCAATGAGCAGTTCTTC.

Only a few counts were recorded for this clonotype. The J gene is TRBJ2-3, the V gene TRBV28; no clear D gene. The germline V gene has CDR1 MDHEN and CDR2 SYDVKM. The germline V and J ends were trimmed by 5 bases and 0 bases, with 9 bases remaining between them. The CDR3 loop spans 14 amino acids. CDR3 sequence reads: CASSQPSSTDTQYF. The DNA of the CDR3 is TGTGCCAGCAGTCAACCCAGCAGCACAGATACGCAGTATTTT.

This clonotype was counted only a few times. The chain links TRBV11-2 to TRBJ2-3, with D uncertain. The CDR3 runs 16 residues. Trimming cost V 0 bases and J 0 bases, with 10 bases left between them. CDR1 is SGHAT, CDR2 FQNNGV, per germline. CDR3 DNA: TGTGCCAGCAGCTTAGATGGCGCACCTAGCACAGATACGCAGTATTTT. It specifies CASSLDGAPSTDTQYF.

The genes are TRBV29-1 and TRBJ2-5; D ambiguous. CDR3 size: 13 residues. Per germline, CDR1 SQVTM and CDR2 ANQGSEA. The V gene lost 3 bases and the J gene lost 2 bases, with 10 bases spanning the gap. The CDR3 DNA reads TGCAGCGTTGACGGTCAGTTTCAAGAGACCCAGTACTTC. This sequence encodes CSVDGQFQETQYF.

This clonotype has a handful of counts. Written as DNA, the CDR3 is TGTGCCAGCAGTATGACTAGCGGTATATACAATGAGCAGTTCTTC. Translating gives CASSMTSGIYNEQFF. The rearrangement joins TRBV27 to TRBJ2-1, with 9 bases that match TRBD2. Germline V gives CDR1 MNHEY, CDR2 SMNVEV (reference sequence). The CDR3 extends over 15 amino acids. The V segment lost 5 bases and the J segment 4 bases; nucleotides outside the gene matches: 6.

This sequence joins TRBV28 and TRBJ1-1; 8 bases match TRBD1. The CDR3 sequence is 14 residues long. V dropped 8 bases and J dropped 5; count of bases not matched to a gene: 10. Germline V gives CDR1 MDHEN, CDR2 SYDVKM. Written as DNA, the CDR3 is TGTGCCAGCTCTTTCGCAGGGGGCCGGACTGAAGCTTTCTTT. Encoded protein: CASSFAGGRTEAFF.

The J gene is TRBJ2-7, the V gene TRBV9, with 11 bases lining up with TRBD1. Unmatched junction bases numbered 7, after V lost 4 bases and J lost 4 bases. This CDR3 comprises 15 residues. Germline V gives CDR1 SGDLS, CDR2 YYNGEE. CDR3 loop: CASSLGTGGLYEQYF. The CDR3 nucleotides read TGTGCCAGCAGCCTTGGGACAGGGGGATTATACGAGCAGTACTTC.

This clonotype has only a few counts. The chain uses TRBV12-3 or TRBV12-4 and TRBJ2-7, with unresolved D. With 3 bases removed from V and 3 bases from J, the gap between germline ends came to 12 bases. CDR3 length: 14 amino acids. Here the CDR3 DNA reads TGTGCCAGCAGTTTTGCCCAGCTCTACTACGAGCAGTACTTC. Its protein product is CASSFAQLYYEQYF.

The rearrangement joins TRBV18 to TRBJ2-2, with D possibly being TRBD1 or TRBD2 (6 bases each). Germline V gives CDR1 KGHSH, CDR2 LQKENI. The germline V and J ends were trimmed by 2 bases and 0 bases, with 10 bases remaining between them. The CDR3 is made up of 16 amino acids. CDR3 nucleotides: TGTGCCAGCTCACCAGCACGGGGGCCGAACACCGGGGAGCTGTTTTTT. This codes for CASSPARGPNTGELFF.

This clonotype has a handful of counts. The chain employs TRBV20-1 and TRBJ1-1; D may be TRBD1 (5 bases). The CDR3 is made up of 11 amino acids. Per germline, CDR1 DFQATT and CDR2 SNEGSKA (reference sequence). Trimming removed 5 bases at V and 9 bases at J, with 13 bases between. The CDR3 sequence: CSARRQLQAFF. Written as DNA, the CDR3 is TGCAGTGCTCGAAGACAGCTTCAAGCTTTCTTT.

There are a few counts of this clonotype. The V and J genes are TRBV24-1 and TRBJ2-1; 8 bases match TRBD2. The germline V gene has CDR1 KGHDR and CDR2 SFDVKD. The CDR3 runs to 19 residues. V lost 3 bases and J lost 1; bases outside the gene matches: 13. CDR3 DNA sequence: TGTGCCACCAGTGATCCCCGTCCTAGCGGGCTCATTTCCTACAATGAGCAGTTCTTC. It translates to CATSDPRPSGLISYNEQFF.

CDR3 coding DNA: TGTGCCAGCAGCGAGCGGGTCCCCAGCGATGAGCAGTTCTTC. Amino acids: CASSERVPSDEQFF. V usage is TRBV28 and J usage is TRBJ2-1; TRBD2 might be the D (6 bases). The ends were cut back, 6 bases at V and 8 bases at J, with 17 bases in the middle. Germline CDR1 MDHEN, CDR2 SYDVKM. The CDR3 totals 14 residues.

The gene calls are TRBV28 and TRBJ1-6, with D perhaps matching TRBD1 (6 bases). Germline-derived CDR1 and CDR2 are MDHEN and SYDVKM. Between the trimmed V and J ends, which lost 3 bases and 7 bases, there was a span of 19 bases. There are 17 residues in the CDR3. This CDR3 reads CASSFPGQTGANSPLHF. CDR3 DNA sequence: TGTGCCAGCAGTTTTCCCGGACAGACAGGCGCCAATTCACCCCTCCACTTT.

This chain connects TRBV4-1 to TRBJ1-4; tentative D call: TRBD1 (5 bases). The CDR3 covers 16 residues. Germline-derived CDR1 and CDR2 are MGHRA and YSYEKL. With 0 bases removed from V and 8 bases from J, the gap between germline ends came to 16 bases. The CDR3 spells CASSQDVVGGEEKLFF. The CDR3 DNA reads TGCGCCAGCAGCCAAGATGTCGTTGGGGGGGAAGAAAAACTGTTTTTT.

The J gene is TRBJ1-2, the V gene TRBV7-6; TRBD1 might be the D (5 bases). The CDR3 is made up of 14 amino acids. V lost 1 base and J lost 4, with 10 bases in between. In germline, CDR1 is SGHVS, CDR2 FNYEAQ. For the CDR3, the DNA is TGTGCCAGCAGCTTAGGAGGGGTGGGCTATGGCTACACCTTC. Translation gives CASSLGGVGYGYTF. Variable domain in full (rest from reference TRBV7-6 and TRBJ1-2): GAGVSQSPRYKVTKRGQDVALRCDPISGHVSLYWYRQALGQGPEFLTYFNYEAQQDKSGLPNDRFSAERPEGSISTLTIQRTEQRDSAMYRCASSLGGVGYGYTFGSGTRLTVV.

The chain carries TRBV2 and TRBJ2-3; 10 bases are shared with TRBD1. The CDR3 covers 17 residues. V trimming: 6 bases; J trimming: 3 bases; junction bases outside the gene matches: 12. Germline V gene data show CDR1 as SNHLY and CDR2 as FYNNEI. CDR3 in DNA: TGTGCCAGCAGCCCCCCCCCCGGGACAGGGGATACAGATACGCAGTATTTT. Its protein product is CASSPPPGTGDTDTQYF.

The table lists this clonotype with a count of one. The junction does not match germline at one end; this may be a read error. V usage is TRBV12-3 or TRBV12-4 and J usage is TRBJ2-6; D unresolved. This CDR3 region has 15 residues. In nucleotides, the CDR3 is TGTGCCAGCAGTTTACGTGAAACTGGGACCAACGTCCTGACTTTC. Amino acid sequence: CASSLRETGTNVLTF.

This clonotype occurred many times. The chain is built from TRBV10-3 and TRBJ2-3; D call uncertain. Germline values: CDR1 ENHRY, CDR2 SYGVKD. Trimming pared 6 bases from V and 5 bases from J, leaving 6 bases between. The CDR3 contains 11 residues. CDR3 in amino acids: CAIRDLDTQYF. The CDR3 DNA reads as TGTGCCATCAGGGACCTAGATACGCAGTATTTT.

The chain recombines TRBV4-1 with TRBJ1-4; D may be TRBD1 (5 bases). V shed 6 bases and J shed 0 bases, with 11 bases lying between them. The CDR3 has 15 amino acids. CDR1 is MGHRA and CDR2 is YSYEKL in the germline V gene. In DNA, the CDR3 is TGCGCCAGCAGTCCAGGGTCTGCAACTAATGAAAAACTGTTTTTT. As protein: CASSPGSATNEKLFF.